This is a list of T cell receptor beta chains from one sample in a study of blood T cell repertoires in COVID-19. The protocol was immunoSEQ multiplex PCR, while the TCRdb copy is restricted to in-frame clones and leaves out a portion. The data show tens of thousands of clones, less than 90% seen once. Sequencing used peripheral blood. Receptors originate from a man aged 50 to 60 with acute or convalescent COVID-19. The CDR3 runs from the conserved cysteine through the conserved F or W. D genes are given only for firm matches. Size values are once, few and many counts, or a class for expanded clones, and some rows have none.

CASSRTSGREVNEQFF	TGTGCCAGCAGCCGGACTAGCGGGAGAGAGGTAAATGAGCAGTTCTTC	TRBV27	TRBJ2-1	TRBD2	-
CASGLIQGYTDTQYF	TGTGCTAGTGGTTTGATACAGGGGTACACAGATACGCAGTATTTT	TRBV12-5	TRBJ2-3	TRBD1	-
CASSYSRGGEQYF	TGTGCCAGCAGTTACTCTCGCGGGGGCGAGCAGTACTTC	TRBV6-5	TRBJ2-7	TRBD2	once
CASSPGQGIVNEQFF	TGTGCCAGCTCACCGGGGCAGGGGATCGTTAATGAGCAGTTCTTC	TRBV18	TRBJ2-1	-	-
CASSPRTGEGDTQYF	TGTGCCAGCAGCCCTAGGACAGGGGAGGGGGATACGCAGTATTTT	TRBV7-8	TRBJ2-3	TRBD1	-
CASSAGTERNTIYF	TGTGCCAGCAGCGCCGGGACAGAAAGAAACACCATATATTTT	TRBV9	TRBJ1-3	TRBD1	-
CASSDRGISYEQYF	TGTGCCAGCAGCGACAGGGGGATCTCCTACGAGCAGTACTTC	TRBV3-1/TRBV3-2	TRBJ2-7	TRBD1	-
CASSFGLWDRGENTIYF	TGTGCCAGCAGCTTTGGCTTATGGGACAGGGGAGAAAACACCATATATTTT	TRBV11-2	TRBJ1-3	TRBD1	-
CASSQDGSVGETQYF	TGCGCCAGCAGCCAAGATGGTAGCGTTGGAGAGACCCAGTACTTC	TRBV4-1	TRBJ2-5	-	-
CASSKVSCVSGNTIYF	TGTGCCAGCAGCAAAGTGTCTTGCGTATCTGGAAACACCATATATTTT	TRBV21-1	TRBJ1-3	-	once
CASSLRAGANYEQYF	TGTGCCAGCAGCTTAAGGGCAGGGGCCAACTACGAGCAGTACTTC	TRBV7-3	TRBJ2-7	-	-
CASSLGGTSGSTRTQYF	TGCGCCAGCAGCTTGGGAGGGACTAGCGGGAGTACGCGTACGCAGTATTTT	TRBV5-1	TRBJ2-3	TRBD2	-
CASNLQSGNQETQYF	TGTGCCAGCAACTTACAAAGCGGGAACCAAGAGACCCAGTACTTC	TRBV5-5	TRBJ2-5	TRBD2	-
CASSYSWDPGDGYTF	TGTGCCAGCAGTTACTCGTGGGACCCAGGGGATGGCTACACCTTC	TRBV6-6	TRBJ1-2	-	-
CASSLRSSDEQYF	TGTGCCAGCAGCTTAAGGTCGTCGGACGAGCAGTACTTC	TRBV7-3	TRBJ2-7	-	-
CASSSGSYNEQFF	TGTGCCAGCAGTAGCGGATCCTACAATGAGCAGTTCTTC	TRBV12-3/TRBV12-4	TRBJ2-1	-	-
CASSQTETKRGGRFTDTQYF	TGCGCCAGCAGCCAAACCGAGACCAAGCGGGGGGGCCGATTCACAGATACGCAGTATTTT	TRBV4-1	TRBJ2-3	TRBD2	-
CASSQPTGLMNTEAFF	TGCGCCAGCAGCCAACCGACAGGCCTAATGAACACTGAAGCTTTCTTT	TRBV4-1	TRBJ1-1	-	-
CASSHPGVNNSPLHF	TGTGCCAGCAGCCACCCGGGGGTCAATAATTCACCCCTCCACTTT	TRBV13	TRBJ1-6	-	few
CASSVRTGSTDTQYF	TGTGCCAGCAGCGTCCGGACAGGGAGCACAGATACGCAGTATTTT	TRBV9	TRBJ2-3	TRBD1	-
CASSVDLGLALYNEQFF	TGTGCCAGCAGCGTAGACCTTGGACTAGCGCTATACAATGAGCAGTTCTTC	TRBV9	TRBJ2-1	TRBD2	once
CASSIADRGRSEAFF	TGTGCCAGTAGTATTGCAGACAGGGGGCGGTCTGAAGCTTTCTTT	TRBV19	TRBJ1-1	TRBD1	once
CASSSTGLNSPLHF	TGTGCCAGCAGCTCGACAGGGCTTAATTCACCCCTCCACTTT	TRBV11-2	TRBJ1-6	TRBD1	-
CASSQALDRRGTQYF	TGCGCCAGCAGCCAAGCCCTAGACAGGCGAGGGACCCAGTACTTC	TRBV4-1	TRBJ2-5	-	few
CAWNGRGNGEQYF	TGTGCCTGGAACGGGCGGGGGAACGGCGAGCAGTACTTC	TRBV30	TRBJ2-7	TRBD2	-
CASISSSGANVLTF	TGTGCCAGCATTAGTTCGTCTGGGGCCAACGTCCTGACTTTC	TRBV28	TRBJ2-6	-	-
CASSSLDTRASPLHF	TGTGCCAGCAGTAGCTTGGACACCCGAGCATCACCCCTCCACTTT	TRBV28	TRBJ1-6	-	-
CASSHRYNEQFF	TGTGCCAGCAGCCACAGATACAATGAGCAGTTCTTC	TRBV3-1/TRBV3-2	TRBJ2-1	-	-
CASSEGSGASYEQYF	TGCGCCAGCAGTGAGGGGAGCGGGGCATCCTACGAGCAGTACTTC	TRBV10-2	TRBJ2-7	TRBD2	-
CATSVGTGGSYEQYF	TGTGCCACCAGCGTAGGGACAGGGGGTTCCTACGAGCAGTACTTC	TRBV15	TRBJ2-7	TRBD1	-
CASSESGGGYTF	TGTGCCAGCAGTGAATCTGGGGGCGGCTACACCTTC	TRBV6-1	TRBJ1-2	-	-
CASSARTGGYEQYF	TGCGCCAGCAGCGCCCGGACAGGGGGCTACGAGCAGTACTTC	TRBV5-1	TRBJ2-7	TRBD1	-
CASSSTAGGDSPLHF	TGTGCCAGTAGTTCGACAGCTGGAGGGGATTCACCCCTCCACTTT	TRBV19	TRBJ1-6	-	-
CASNVRANSPLHF	TGTGCCAGCAATGTCAGGGCTAATTCACCCCTCCACTTT	TRBV6-5	TRBJ1-6	-	-
CASSSGTVNYEQYF	TGTGCCAGCAGCTCGGGGACAGTCAACTACGAGCAGTACTTC	TRBV9	TRBJ2-7	TRBD1	-
CASSPIQVNQPQHF	TGTGCCAGCAGTCCGATACAGGTTAATCAGCCCCAGCATTTT	TRBV28	TRBJ1-5	-	-
CASSLGDRHQPQHF	TGTGCCAGCAGCTTAGGAGATCGTCATCAGCCCCAGCATTTT	TRBV7-2	TRBJ1-5	-	-
CASSLPGQGNTEAFF	TGTGCCAGCAGTTTACCGGGACAGGGGAACACTGAAGCTTTCTTT	TRBV28	TRBJ1-1	TRBD1	-
CASSLGQGGEKLFF	TGTGCCAGCAGCTTAGGGCAGGGCGGTGAAAAACTGTTTTTT	TRBV7-8	TRBJ1-4	-	-
CASSRQGVGKGAKNIQYF	TGCGCCAGCAGTCGGCAGGGCGTAGGTAAAGGGGCCAAAAACATTCAGTACTTC	TRBV23-1	TRBJ2-4	-	once
CASIPPRASGRAHESQYF	TGTGCCAGCATCCCTCCCAGGGCTAGCGGGAGGGCCCATGAGTCACAGTATTTT	TRBV14	TRBJ2-3	TRBD2	once
CASSSRVEGNYGYTF	TGCGCCAGCAGCTCCAGGGTGGAAGGGAACTATGGCTACACCTTC	TRBV5-1	TRBJ1-2	-	few
CASSQEGTGNFNEQFF	TGTGCCAGCAGCCAAGAAGGGACAGGGAACTTCAATGAGCAGTTCTTC	TRBV3-1/TRBV3-2	TRBJ2-1	TRBD1	few
CASSQETGRNTGELFF	TGCGCCAGCAGCCAAGAAACAGGCAGAAACACCGGGGAGCTGTTTTTT	TRBV4-1	TRBJ2-2	-	-
CASSLKLYEQYF	TGTGCCAGCAGTTTGAAACTCTACGAGCAGTACTTC	TRBV12-3/TRBV12-4	TRBJ2-7	-	-
CASSLQWGQVTETQYF	TGTGCCAGCAGCCTACAATGGGGACAGGTGACAGAGACCCAGTACTTC	TRBV11-2	TRBJ2-5	TRBD1	-
CASRTRQFNQPQHF	TGTGCCAGCAGGACAAGACAATTCAATCAGCCCCAGCATTTT	TRBV6-5	TRBJ1-5	-	-
CASSLKGLSNEKLFF	TGTGCCAGCAGTTTAAAGGGACTCTCTAATGAAAAACTGTTTTTT	TRBV2	TRBJ1-4	-	-
CASSLGRRETQYF	TGTGCCAGCAGTTTGGGGAGGCGGGAGACCCAGTACTTC	TRBV12-3/TRBV12-4	TRBJ2-5	-	-
CASRQDRGHTDTQYF	TGTGCCAGCCGACAAGACAGGGGGCATACAGATACGCAGTATTTT	TRBV2	TRBJ2-3	TRBD1	-
CASSTGQEQYF	TGCGCCAGCAGCACCGGACAGGAGCAGTACTTC	TRBV5-1	TRBJ2-7	-	-
CASSGGQGRTYEQYF	TGTGCCAGCAGTGGGGGTCAGGGGCGAACCTACGAGCAGTACTTC	TRBV2	TRBJ2-7	-	-
CASSTRGANVLTF	TGTGCCAGCAGCACCCGGGGGGCCAACGTCCTGACTTTC	TRBV7-3	TRBJ2-6	-	-
CASSFKGRFYEQYF	TGTGCCAGCAGTTTTAAGGGGCGGTTCTACGAGCAGTACTTC	TRBV28	TRBJ2-7	-	-